This TCR beta chain was obtained from a study of blood T cell repertoires in COVID-19. Study overall: There were acute and convalescent COVID-19 samples, and they came from the United States, Italy and Spain.

In the authors' workflow: Amplification from reference gene primers served as the basis for estimated nucleated cell counts. Produced via immunoSEQ multiplex PCR; TCRdb's table is partial and in-frame only. Clonal size and the V and J genes are those of that table, whereas D and trimming came from the DNA. This table holds about 140,000 clones, about four fifths found once. What was sequenced was peripheral blood. This TCR came from a woman aged 55 to 70 with acute or convalescent COVID-19.

The CDR3 is CASTRTGELFF. Written as DNA, the CDR3 is TGTGCCAGCACCCGCACCGGGGAGCTGTTTTTT. The rearrangement links TRBV11-2 to TRBJ2-2, with no clear D. The germline V and J ends were trimmed by 7 bases and 4 bases, with 4 bases remaining between them. This CDR3 contains 11 residues. Germline V gene sequence: CDR1 SGHAT, CDR2 FQNNGV.